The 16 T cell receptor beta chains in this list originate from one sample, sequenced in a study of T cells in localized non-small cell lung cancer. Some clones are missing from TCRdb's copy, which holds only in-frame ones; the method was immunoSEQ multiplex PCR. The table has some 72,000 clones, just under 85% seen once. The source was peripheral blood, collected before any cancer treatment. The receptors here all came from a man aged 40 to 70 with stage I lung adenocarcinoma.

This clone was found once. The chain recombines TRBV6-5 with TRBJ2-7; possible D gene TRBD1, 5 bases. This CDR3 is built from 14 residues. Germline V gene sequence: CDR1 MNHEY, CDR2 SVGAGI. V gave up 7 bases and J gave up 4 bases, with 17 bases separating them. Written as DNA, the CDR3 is TGTGCCAGCAAAACAGGTGGTTCCGGGTACGAGCAGTACTTC. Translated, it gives CASKTGGSGYEQYF.

CDR3 sequence reads: CSARLGNIQYF. The CDR3 DNA reads as TGCAGTGCTAGATTGGGAAACATTCAGTACTTC. J is TRBJ2-4 and V is TRBV20-1; no clear D gene. This CDR3 region has 11 residues. V shed 2 bases and J shed 6 bases, with 5 bases lying between them. CDR1 is DFQATT, CDR2 SNEGSKA, per germline (reference sequence).

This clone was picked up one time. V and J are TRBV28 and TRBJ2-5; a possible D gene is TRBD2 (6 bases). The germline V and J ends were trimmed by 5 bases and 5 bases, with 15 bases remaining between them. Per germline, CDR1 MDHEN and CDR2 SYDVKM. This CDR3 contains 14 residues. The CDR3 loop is CASSHTLGRETQYF. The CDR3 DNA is TGTGCCAGCAGTCACACCCTTGGGAGGGAGACCCAGTACTTC.

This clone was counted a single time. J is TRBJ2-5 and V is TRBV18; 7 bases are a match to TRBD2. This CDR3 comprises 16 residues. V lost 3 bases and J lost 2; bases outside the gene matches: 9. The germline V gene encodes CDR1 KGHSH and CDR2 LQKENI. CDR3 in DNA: TGTGCCAGCTCACCTACTAGACTAGCCCATCAAGAGACCCAGTACTTC. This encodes CASSPTRLAHQETQYF.

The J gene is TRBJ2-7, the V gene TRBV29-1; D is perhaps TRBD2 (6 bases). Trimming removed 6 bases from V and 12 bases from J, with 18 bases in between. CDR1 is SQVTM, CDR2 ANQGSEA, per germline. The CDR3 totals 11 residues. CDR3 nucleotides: TGCAGCGTCACCCACCGGGACTTACTGTACTTC. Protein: CSVTHRDLLYF.

The chain's CDR3 is CASSLDGQHNQPQHF. In DNA, the CDR3 is TGTGCCAGCAGCCTGGACGGACAGCACAATCAGCCCCAGCATTTT. The chain joins TRBV7-9 to TRBJ1-5, with a possible D match to TRBD1 (6 bases). The CDR3 totals 15 residues. The V gene lost 5 bases and the J gene lost 3 bases, with 14 bases spanning the gap. In germline, CDR1 is SEHNR, CDR2 FQNEAQ (reference sequence).

As DNA, the CDR3 is TGCGCCAGCAGCCAAGTCCAGGGAATGATGAATGAGCAGTTCTTC. Translating gives CASSQVQGMMNEQFF. This chain joins TRBV4-3 and TRBJ2-1; perhaps TRBD1 as D (5 bases). V gave up 1 base and J gave up 7 bases, with 14 bases separating them. Germline lookup yields CDR1 LGHNA and CDR2 YSLEER. The CDR3 is 15 residues long.

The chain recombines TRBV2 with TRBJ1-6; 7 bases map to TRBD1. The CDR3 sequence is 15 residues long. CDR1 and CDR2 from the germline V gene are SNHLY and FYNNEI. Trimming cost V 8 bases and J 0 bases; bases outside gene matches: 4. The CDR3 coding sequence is TGTGCCAGCCACAGGGGAGGCTCCTATAATTCACCCCTCCACTTT. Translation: CASHRGGSYNSPLHF.

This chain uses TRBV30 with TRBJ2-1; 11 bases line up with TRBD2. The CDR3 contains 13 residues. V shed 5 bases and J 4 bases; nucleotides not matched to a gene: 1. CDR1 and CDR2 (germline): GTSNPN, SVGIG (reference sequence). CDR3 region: CAWGLAGYNEQFF. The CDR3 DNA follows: TGTGCCTGGGGACTAGCGGGTTACAATGAGCAGTTCTTC.

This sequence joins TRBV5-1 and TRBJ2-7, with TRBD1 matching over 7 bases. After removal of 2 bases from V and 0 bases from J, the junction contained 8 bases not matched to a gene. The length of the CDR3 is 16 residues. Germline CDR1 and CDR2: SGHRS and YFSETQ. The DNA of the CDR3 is TGCGCCAGCAGCTTCGGGACAGCTCTTAGCTCCTACGAGCAGTACTTC. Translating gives CASSFGTALSSYEQYF.

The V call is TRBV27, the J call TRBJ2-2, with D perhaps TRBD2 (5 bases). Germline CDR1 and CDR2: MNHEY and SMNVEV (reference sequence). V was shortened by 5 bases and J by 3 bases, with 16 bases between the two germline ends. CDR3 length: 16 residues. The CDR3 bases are TGTGCCAGCAGTCCCCAGTCACTACTAGACACCGGGGAGCTGTTTTTT. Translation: CASSPQSLLDTGELFF.

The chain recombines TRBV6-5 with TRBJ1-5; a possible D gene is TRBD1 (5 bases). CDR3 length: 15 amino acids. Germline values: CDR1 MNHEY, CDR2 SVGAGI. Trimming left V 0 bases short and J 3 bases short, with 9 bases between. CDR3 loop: CASSYSWGDNQPQHF. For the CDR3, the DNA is TGTGCCAGCAGTTACTCGTGGGGGGACAATCAGCCCCAGCATTTT.

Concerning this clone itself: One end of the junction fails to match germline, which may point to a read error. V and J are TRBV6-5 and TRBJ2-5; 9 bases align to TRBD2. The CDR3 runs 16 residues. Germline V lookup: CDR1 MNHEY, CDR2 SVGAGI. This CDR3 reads CARSYLLAGARETQYF. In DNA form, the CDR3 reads TGTGCCCGCAGTTATTTGTTAGCGGGGGCGAGGGAGACCCAGTACTTC.

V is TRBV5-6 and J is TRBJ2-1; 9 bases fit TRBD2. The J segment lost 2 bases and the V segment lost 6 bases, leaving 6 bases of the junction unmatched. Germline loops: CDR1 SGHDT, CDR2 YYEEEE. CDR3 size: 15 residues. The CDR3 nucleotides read TGTGCCAGCACCCTTAGCGGGAGTACCTACAATGAGCAGTTCTTC. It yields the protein CASTLSGSTYNEQFF.

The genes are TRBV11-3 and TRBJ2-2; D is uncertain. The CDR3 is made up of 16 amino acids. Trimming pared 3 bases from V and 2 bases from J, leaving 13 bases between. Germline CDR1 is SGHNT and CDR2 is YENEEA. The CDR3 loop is CASSFGVGSNTGELFF. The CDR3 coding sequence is TGTGCCAGCAGCTTTGGGGTCGGATCTAACACCGGGGAGCTGTTTTTT.

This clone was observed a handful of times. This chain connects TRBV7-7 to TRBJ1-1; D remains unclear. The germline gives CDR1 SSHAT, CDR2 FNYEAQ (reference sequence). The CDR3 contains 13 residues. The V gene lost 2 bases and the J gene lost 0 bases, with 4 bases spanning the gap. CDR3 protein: CASSLFLNTEAFF. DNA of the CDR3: TGTGCCAGCAGCTTATTTCTGAACACTGAAGCTTTCTTT.